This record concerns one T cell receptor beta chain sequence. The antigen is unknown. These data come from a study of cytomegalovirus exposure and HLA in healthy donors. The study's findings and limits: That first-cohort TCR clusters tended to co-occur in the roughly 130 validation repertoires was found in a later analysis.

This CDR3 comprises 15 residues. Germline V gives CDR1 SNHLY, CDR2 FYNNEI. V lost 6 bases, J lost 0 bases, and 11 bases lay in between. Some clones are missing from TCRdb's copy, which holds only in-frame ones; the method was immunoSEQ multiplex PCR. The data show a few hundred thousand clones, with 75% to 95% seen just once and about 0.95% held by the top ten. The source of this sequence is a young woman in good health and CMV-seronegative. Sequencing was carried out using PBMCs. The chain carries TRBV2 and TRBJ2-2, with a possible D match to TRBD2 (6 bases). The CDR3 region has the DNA TGTGCCAGCAGCCGTCTAGCGACGAACACCGGGGAGCTGTTTTTT. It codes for CASSRLATNTGELFF.